This is a list of T cell receptor beta chains from one sample in a study of blood T cell repertoires in COVID-19. Libraries were prepared by immunoSEQ multiplex PCR; TCRdb keeps only in-frame clonotypes and omits some of them. In the table there are 190,000 or so clones, about 86% of which are singletons. Sequenced material: peripheral blood. The receptors derive from a woman in her late teens or twenties who had recovered from COVID-19. Both conserved end residues are part of each CDR3. D genes are given only for firm matches. Only part of the rows carry a size: once, few, many, or a class if the clone is expanded.

v_gene	abundance	len	d_gene	j_gene	CDR3aa	CDR3nt
TRBV5-6	-	15	-	TRBJ1-5	CASSFRGAGNQPQHF	TGTGCCAGCAGCTTTCGTGGGGCAGGCAATCAGCCCCAGCATTTT
TRBV19	-	14	TRBD1	TRBJ1-1	CASSVRGGITEAFF	TGTGCCAGTAGTGTACGAGGGGGCATCACTGAAGCTTTCTTT
TRBV7-2	-	16	TRBD2	TRBJ2-3	CASSIGLAGTTDTQYF	TGTGCCAGCAGCATCGGACTAGCGGGGACAACAGATACGCAGTATTTT
TRBV2	few	15	-	TRBJ1-5	CASSPPGTSAQPQHF	TGTGCCAGCAGCCCCCCTGGGACTTCGGCGCAGCCCCAGCATTTT
TRBV9	-	14	TRBD2	TRBJ2-3	CAGRTSGNPDTQYF	TGTGCCGGGAGGACTAGCGGGAACCCAGATACGCAGTATTTT
TRBV25-1	-	12	-	TRBJ1-1	CATGRSNTEAFF	TGTGCCACCGGCCGGAGCAACACTGAAGCTTTCTTT
TRBV6-4	-	18	TRBD2	TRBJ2-3	CASSDSILAGGLPDTQYF	TGTGCCAGCAGTGACTCGATTCTAGCGGGGGGGCTACCAGATACGCAGTATTTT
TRBV7-6	-	15	-	TRBJ2-3	CASSFRRGWFDTQYF	TGTGCCAGCAGCTTTCGTCGGGGTTGGTTTGATACGCAGTATTTT
TRBV5-6	-	15	-	TRBJ1-6	CASSPTGGADSPLHF	TGTGCCAGCAGCCCCACCGGGGGGGCAGATTCACCCCTCCACTTT
TRBV2	-	16	-	TRBJ1-5	CASSETQVESNQPQHF	TGTGCCAGCAGTGAAACCCAGGTTGAGAGCAATCAGCCCCAGCATTTT
TRBV12-5	-	13	-	TRBJ1-1	CASAPGGRTEAFF	TGTGCTAGTGCCCCGGGTGGCCGCACTGAAGCTTTCTTT
TRBV18	once	17	TRBD1	TRBJ1-5	CASSLQTGTGHVQPQHF	TGTGCCAGCTCTCTCCAAACCGGGACAGGACACGTTCAGCCCCAGCATTTT
TRBV4-1	-	17	-	TRBJ1-1	CASSQVHYESVNTEAFF	TGCGCCAGCAGCCAAGTACACTATGAGAGCGTGAACACTGAAGCTTTCTTT
TRBV7-8	-	15	TRBD1	TRBJ1-6	CASSMTGAPNSPLHF	TGTGCCAGCAGCATGACAGGGGCGCCTAATTCACCCCTTCACTTT
TRBV5-6	once	16	-	TRBJ2-1	CASSLATGRSYNEQFF	TGTGCCAGCAGCTTGGCTACAGGGCGATCCTACAATGAGCAGTTCTTC
TRBV7-6	-	17	TRBD1	TRBJ2-7	CASSLRFGQVNSYEQYF	TGTGCCAGCAGCTTGCGGTTCGGACAGGTTAACTCCTACGAGCAGTACTTC
TRBV28	-	11	-	TRBJ1-2	CASGTYYGYTF	TGTGCCAGTGGGACATACTATGGCTACACCTTC
TRBV7-6	-	15	-	TRBJ1-5	CASSPSDYSNQPQHF	TGTGCCAGCAGCCCCTCAGACTATAGCAATCAGCCCCAGCATTTT
TRBV19	-	13	-	TRBJ1-3	CATTESPGNTIYF	TGTGCCACCACCGAAAGCCCTGGAAACACCATATATTTT
TRBV7-2	-	15	TRBD1	TRBJ1-4	CASSLVGTGYEKLFF	TGTGCCAGCAGCTTAGTAGGGACAGGGTACGAAAAACTGTTTTTT
TRBV11-1	-	14	-	TRBJ1-1	CASSLTGMGTEAFF	TGTGCCAGCAGCTTAACAGGGATGGGCACTGAAGCTTTCTTT
TRBV5-4	few	15	TRBD1	TRBJ2-2	CASSIDRANTGELFF	TGTGCCAGCAGCATCGACAGGGCGAACACCGGGGAGCTGTTTTTT
TRBV4-1	-	15	-	TRBJ1-4	CASSRRQLTNEKLFF	TGCGCCAGCAGCAGACGACAGTTAACTAATGAAAAACTGTTTTTT
TRBV18	-	13	-	TRBJ2-3	CASSPSGPDTQYF	TGTGCCAGCTCACCTTCAGGGCCAGATACGCAGTATTTT
TRBV6-8	-	15	TRBD1	TRBJ1-2	CASSYTDRLNYGYTF	TGTGCCAGCAGTTACACGGACAGGCTTAACTATGGCTACACCTTC
TRBV27	-	16	TRBD1	TRBJ1-2	CASSIGQGAFNYGYTF	TGTGCCAGCAGTATTGGACAGGGGGCCTTTAACTATGGCTACACCTTC
TRBV9	-	16	TRBD1	TRBJ2-1	CASSPSQGQGLDEQFF	TGTGCCAGCAGCCCTAGTCAGGGACAGGGGCTCGATGAGCAGTTCTTC
TRBV4-3	-	14	-	TRBJ2-2	CASSQLTGIGELFF	TGCGCCAGCAGCCAACTAACAGGAATCGGGGAGCTGTTTTTT
TRBV5-4	-	14	-	TRBJ1-6	CASSLEPNNSPLHF	TGTGCCAGCAGCTTGGAGCCTAATAATTCACCCCTCCACTTT
TRBV19	-	16	TRBD1	TRBJ1-1	CASSPKTGKWNTEAFF	TGTGCCAGTAGTCCAAAGACAGGGAAATGGAACACTGAAGCTTTCTTT
TRBV3-1/TRBV3-2	-	16	-	TRBJ1-2	CASSQSTGTSRVGYTF	TGTGCCAGCAGCCAAAGCACAGGGACGAGCCGGGTTGGCTACACCTTC
TRBV30	-	14	-	TRBJ2-2	CAWRGTAYTGELFF	TGTGCCTGGAGGGGGACTGCTTACACCGGGGAGCTGTTTTTT
TRBV18	-	17	TRBD1	TRBJ2-5	CASSPPLTQGAQETQYF	TGTGCCAGCTCACCACCGTTAACTCAGGGGGCCCAAGAGACCCAGTACTTC
TRBV19	-	15	-	TRBJ2-3	CASSMTASSTDTQYF	TGTGCCAGTAGTATGACAGCATCTAGCACAGATACGCAGTATTTT
TRBV6-6	-	15	TRBD1	TRBJ1-2	CASSTRGQVNYGYTF	TGTGCCAGCAGTACCCGAGGACAGGTGAACTATGGCTACACCTTC
TRBV9	once	18	TRBD2	TRBJ2-3	CASSPRPTSGGAADTQYF	TGTGCCAGCAGCCCCCGGCCCACTAGCGGGGGGGCCGCAGATACGCAGTATTTT
TRBV6-6	-	15	TRBD2	TRBJ2-1	CASSQPASGNNEQFF	TGTGCCAGCAGCCAGCCGGCTAGCGGCAACAATGAGCAGTTCTTC
TRBV27	-	13	-	TRBJ1-1	CASSFRANTEAFF	TGTGCCAGCAGTTTCAGGGCAAACACTGAAGCTTTCTTT
TRBV7-2	once	13	-	TRBJ2-3	CASSYKWTDTQYF	TGTGCCAGCAGCTACAAGTGGACAGATACGCAGTATTTT
TRBV10-3	-	14	TRBD2	TRBJ2-7	CAISRTSGGYEQYF	TGTGCCATCAGCCGGACTAGCGGGGGCTACGAGCAGTACTTC
TRBV25-1	-	13	-	TRBJ1-1	CASRSVGDTEAFF	TGTGCCAGCAGGTCGGTGGGAGACACTGAAGCTTTCTTT
TRBV7-9	-	14	TRBD1	TRBJ1-1	CASLRGQGDTEAFF	TGTGCCAGCCTCCGTGGCCAGGGGGATACTGAAGCTTTCTTT
TRBV5-1	-	19	-	TRBJ2-3	CASSLGDFSGKLRTDTQYF	TGCGCCAGCAGCTTGGGGGATTTTTCCGGGAAACTCCGCACAGATACGCAGTATTTT
TRBV5-1	-	15	TRBD1	TRBJ1-3	CASSLDRGAGNTIYF	TGCGCCAGCAGCTTGGACAGGGGGGCTGGAAACACCATATATTTT
TRBV11-2	-	13	-	TRBJ1-6	CASSGYRDSPLHF	TGTGCCAGCAGCGGATACAGGGATTCACCCCTCCACTTT
TRBV11-3	-	14	-	TRBJ2-3	CASSFGGGTDTQYF	TGTGCCAGCAGCTTTGGCGGGGGCACAGATACGCAGTATTTT
TRBV14	few	19	TRBD1	TRBJ2-2	CASSQDRIVHGTGAGELFF	TGTGCCAGCAGCCAAGATCGGATCGTCCACGGGACAGGGGCCGGGGAGCTGTTTTTT
TRBV5-8	-	15	TRBD2	TRBJ2-5	CASSLAPSGGETQYF	TGTGCCAGCAGCTTGGCGCCGTCGGGGGGGGAGACCCAGTACTTC
TRBV4-2	-	15	-	TRBJ1-5	CASSQDRGFNQPQHF	TGTGCCAGCAGCCAAGATCGGGGGTTCAATCAGCCCCAGCATTTT
TRBV6-6	once	13	-	TRBJ1-2	CASSLTENYGYTF	TGTGCCAGCAGTCTGACAGAGAACTATGGCTACACCTTC
TRBV19	-	14	-	TRBJ2-3	CASSTSGATDTQYF	TGTGCCAGTAGTACGTCAGGGGCCACAGATACGCAGTATTTT
TRBV24-1	-	12	-	TRBJ2-1	CATSPRDNEQFF	TGTGCCACCTCTCCGCGGGACAATGAGCAGTTCTTC
TRBV9	-	17	-	TRBJ2-1	CASSVLGSGFSYNEQFF	TGTGCCAGCAGCGTACTAGGGAGCGGGTTCTCCTACAATGAGCAGTTCTTC
TRBV27	-	13	TRBD1	TRBJ1-6	CASSWDRNSPLHF	TGTGCCAGCAGTTGGGACAGAAATTCACCCCTCCACTTT
TRBV24-1	-	13	-	TRBJ1-1	CATSDWGHTEAFF	TGTGCCACCAGTGATTGGGGCCACACTGAAGCTTTCTTT
TRBV19	-	13	-	TRBJ1-2	CASSISGNYGYTF	TGTGCCAGTAGTATCTCGGGTAACTATGGCTACACCTTC
TRBV5-1	-	16	TRBD2	TRBJ2-3	CASSPNGGAGTDTQYF	TGCGCCAGCAGCCCTAACGGGGGGGCAGGCACAGATACGCAGTATTTT
TRBV2	-	14	TRBD1	TRBJ2-1	CASIPDRGQYEQFF	TGTGCCAGCATCCCGGACAGGGGGCAGTATGAGCAGTTCTTC
TRBV5-6	-	15	-	TRBJ2-1	CASSYTVTTYNEQFF	TGTGCCAGCAGCTATACCGTCACAACCTACAATGAGCAGTTCTTC
TRBV27	-	14	TRBD1	TRBJ1-1	CASSLGQGITEAFF	TGTGCCAGCAGTCTGGGACAGGGGATCACTGAAGCTTTCTTT